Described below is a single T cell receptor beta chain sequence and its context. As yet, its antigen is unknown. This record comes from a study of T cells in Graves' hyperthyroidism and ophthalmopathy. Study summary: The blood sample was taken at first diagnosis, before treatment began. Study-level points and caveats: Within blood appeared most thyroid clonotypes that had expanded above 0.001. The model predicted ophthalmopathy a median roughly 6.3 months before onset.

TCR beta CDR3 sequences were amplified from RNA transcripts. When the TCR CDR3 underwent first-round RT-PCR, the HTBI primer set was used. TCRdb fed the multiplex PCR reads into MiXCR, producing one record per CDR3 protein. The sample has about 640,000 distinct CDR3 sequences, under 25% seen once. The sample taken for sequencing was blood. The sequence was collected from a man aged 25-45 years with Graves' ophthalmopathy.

The CDR3 region has the DNA TGTGCCAGCAGCTCAGGGATTAGCTCCTATAATTCACCCCTCCACTTT. Residues: CASSSGISSYNSPLHF. The chain is built from TRBV7-2 and TRBJ1-6; maybe TRBD1 (5 bases). V was clipped by 4 bases and J by 0 bases, with 10 bases between them. The germline gives CDR1 SGHTA, CDR2 FQGNSA. The CDR3 has 16 amino acids.